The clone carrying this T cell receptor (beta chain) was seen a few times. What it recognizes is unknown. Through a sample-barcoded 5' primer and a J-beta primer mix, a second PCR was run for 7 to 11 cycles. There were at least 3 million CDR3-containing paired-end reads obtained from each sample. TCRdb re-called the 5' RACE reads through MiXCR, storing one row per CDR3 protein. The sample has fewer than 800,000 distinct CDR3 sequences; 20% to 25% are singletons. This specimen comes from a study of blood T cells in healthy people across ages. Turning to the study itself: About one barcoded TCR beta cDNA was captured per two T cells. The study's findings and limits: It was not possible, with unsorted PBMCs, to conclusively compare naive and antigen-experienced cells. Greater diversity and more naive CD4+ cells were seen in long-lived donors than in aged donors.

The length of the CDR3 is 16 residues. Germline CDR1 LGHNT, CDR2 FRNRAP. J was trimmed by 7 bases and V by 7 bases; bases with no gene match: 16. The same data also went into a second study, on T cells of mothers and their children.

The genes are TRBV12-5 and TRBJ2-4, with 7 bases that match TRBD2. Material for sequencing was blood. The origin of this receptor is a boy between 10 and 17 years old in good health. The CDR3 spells CASAWGGSHVGNIQYF. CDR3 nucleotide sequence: TGTGCTAGTGCCTGGGGCGGGAGTCATGTTGGGAACATTCAGTACTTC.